This T cell receptor (beta chain) appears in the sequencing data of a study of breast tumors, draining lymph nodes, adjacent tissues. The CDR3 has 15 residues. V was trimmed by 1 base and J by 6 bases, leaving 14 bases between them. CDR1 and CDR2 (germline): LGHDT, YNNKEL (reference sequence). This clonotype was observed at least ten times. TCRdb analysed the multiplex PCR reads with MiXCR anew, one entry per CDR3 protein. The data show some 170,000 distinct CDR3 sequences, roughly a third seen once. The lymph nodes were axillary draining lymph nodes from breast cancer patients. This TCR derives from a female donor with breast cancer. Some clones in this sample may be carry-over from other donors' samples. The chain is built from TRBV3-1 and TRBJ2-3, with D possibly being TRBD2 (7 bases). Material: axillary lymph node tissue. The CDR3 DNA follows: TGTGCCAGCAGCCAAGCACGGGGGGCCGGGGATACGCAGTATTTT. Its translation is CASSQARGAGDTQYF.